This TCR beta chain stems from a study of blood T cell repertoires in COVID-19. J lost 5 bases, V lost 4 bases, and 15 bases had no gene match. CDR3 length: 18 amino acids. CDR1 and CDR2 (germline): MDHEN, SYDVKM. Sequenced by immunoSEQ multiplex PCR; TCRdb stores in-frame clones only, minus some. Of hundreds of thousands of clones in the sample, around 92% are singletons; the top ten hold 1% to 1.5%. This clone was counted only a few times. This rearrangement joins TRBV28 to TRBJ2-1; 9 nucleotides match TRBD1. The sample comprised peripheral blood. This TCR was sampled from a man aged 35-49 years with acute or convalescent COVID-19. In nucleotides, the CDR3 is TGTGCCAGCAGTTCTGGCATCGGGACAGGGTGGACACACAATGAGCAGTTCTTC. It translates to CASSSGIGTGWTHNEQFF.